The TCR beta chain under discussion was sequenced for a study of a mutant IDH1 vaccine in newly diagnosed glioma. Study overall: Vaccinations were initiated 4-6 weeks following radiotherapy alone, or were given together with temozolomide cycles. Patients arrived already treated with radiotherapy, temozolomide, or both, most having had both.

The V end was cut by 6 bases, the J end by 5 bases, with 17 bases between. Germline lookup yields CDR1 LNHDA and CDR2 SQIVND (reference sequence). The CDR3 has 16 residues. Whole-study results and caveats: Induction of immune responses by the vaccine occurred in 93.3% of patients.

Specified time point: week 5, during vaccination. In every dose of vaccine, 300 ug of mutant IDH1 20-mer peptide was given alongside topical imiquimod. Points on this clone: As yet, its antigen is unknown.

The table came from immunoSEQ multiplex PCR; TCRdb's copy has only in-frame clones and leaves some out. This table has roughly 60,000 clones, roughly 80% appearing once. This chain joins TRBV19 and TRBJ1-6, with D possibly being TRBD1 (5 bases). The sequence was collected from a woman in her fifties or sixties with glioma. The starting material was PBMCs, obtained from a glioma patient whose treatment included an IDH1 peptide vaccine. Here the CDR3 reads CASREGRGMNNSPLHF. CDR3 in DNA: TGTGCCAGTAGGGAGGGGAGAGGGATGAATAATTCACCCCTCCACTTT.